This TCR beta chain stems from a study of cytotoxic CD8 clonotypes in ibrutinib-treated CLL. Whole-study context: Overall, around 25 responses were partial and 2 complete; following median 68 months, about 15 patients stayed remitted and about twelve progressed. Points from the study as a whole: Public clonotypes, rarely seen, contracted or held steady on treatment. Baseline clonality, higher than in age-matched healthy donors, tracked circulating CD8+ T-cell counts.

As concerns this clone: Its antigen is not identified.

The V end was cut by 6 bases, the J end by 7 bases, with 15 bases between. This CDR3 is built from 14 residues. Germline CDR1 and CDR2: SNHLY and FYNNEI. Genomic DNA (roughly 2.2 micrograms) was obtained from cryopreserved PBMCs for construction of TCR beta libraries. The assay was immunoSEQ multiplex PCR, and TCRdb's table has in-frame clones only and misses some. The sample holds around 53,000 clones, 50% to 70% seen once. This chain connects TRBV2 to TRBJ1-4; D is perhaps TRBD1 (5 bases). The sequencing here drew on PBMCs, taken at disease progression, from a patient treated with ibrutinib. The receptor's source is a human donor with chronic lymphocytic leukemia. The CDR3 nucleotides are TGTGCCAGCAGGAAGGACATAGGACCTGAAAAACTGTTTTTT. Amino acids: CASRKDIGPEKLFF.